A single sample gave rise to the 27 T cell receptor beta chains below, sequenced in a study of cytomegalovirus exposure and HLA in healthy donors. Both 60 Vbeta primers and 13 Jbeta primers went into the PCR. Only in-frame clones appear in the TCRdb table, and some are missing; sequencing was by immunoSEQ multiplex PCR. The data show approximately 200,000 clones, around 81% seen once. The sample consisted of PBMCs. These receptors came from a young woman in good health and CMV-seropositive.

This clone is a singleton in its sample. The V and J genes are TRBV13 and TRBJ1-1; the D is unclear. The ends were cut back, 3 bases at V and 0 bases at J, with 2 bases in the middle. Germline values: CDR1 PRHDT, CDR2 FYEKMQ (reference sequence). The CDR3 has 12 amino acids. The CDR3 DNA reads TGTGCCAGCAGCTTTATGAACACTGAAGCTTTCTTT. It is translated as CASSFMNTEAFF.

The chain carries TRBV6-5 and TRBJ1-1; D may be TRBD1 (5 bases). The CDR3 runs 13 residues. Trimming shortened V by 8 bases and J by 5 bases, and 15 bases separated the two germline ends. CDR1 is MNHEY and CDR2 is SVGAGI in the germline V gene. The CDR3 DNA reads TGTGCCAGCTTGACTTTGCGGGGGACTGAAGCTTTCTTT. This gives the protein CASLTLRGTEAFF.

This clone was seen just once. In DNA, the CDR3 is TGTGCCAGCAGCTTTTCGGCGGGGACCTCCTACAATGAGCAGTTCTTC. This sequence encodes CASSFSAGTSYNEQFF. V and J are TRBV7-3 and TRBJ2-1, with D possibly being TRBD2 (6 bases). V gave up 3 bases and J gave up 0 bases, with 12 bases separating them. There are 16 residues in the CDR3. Germline values: CDR1 SGHTA, CDR2 FQGTGA. The full variable domain, its missing parts supplied by reference TRBV7-3 and TRBJ2-1, is GAGVSQTPSNKVTEKGKYVELRCDPISGHTALYWYRQSLGQGPEFLIYFQGTGAADDSGLPNDRFFAVRPEGSVSTLKIQRTERGDSAVYLCASSFSAGTSYNEQFFGPGTRLTVL.

The genes are TRBV2 and TRBJ2-3, with TRBD2 matching over 13 bases. Trimming cost V 6 bases and J 3 bases; bases outside gene matches: 3. CDR3 length equals 15 residues. Germline CDR1 SNHLY, CDR2 FYNNEI. CDR3: CASRKGLAGTDTQYF. For the CDR3, the DNA is TGTGCCAGCAGGAAGGGACTAGCGGGGACAGATACGCAGTATTTT.

Points on this clone: Other nucleotide sequences from this sample produce the same CDR3. J is TRBJ2-7 and V is TRBV7-2, with 7 bases that match TRBD2. Germline V gives CDR1 SGHTA, CDR2 FQGNSA. After removal of 4 bases from V and 1 base from J, the junction contained 7 bases not matched to a gene. CDR3 size: 15 residues. The CDR3 protein is CASSSGWGGSYEQYV. In DNA form, the CDR3 reads TGTGCCAGCAGCTCTGGGTGGGGGGGGTCCTACGAGCAGTACGTC.

The chain couples TRBV29-1 to TRBJ2-7, with TRBD1 matching 8 bases. This CDR3 spans 14 amino acids. The V and J ends lost 6 bases and 3 bases, in that order; junction bases with no gene match: 10. Germline values: CDR1 SQVTM, CDR2 ANQGSEA. The CDR3: CSVARQGPLYEQYF. In nucleotides, the CDR3 is TGCAGCGTGGCCCGACAGGGGCCTCTCTACGAGCAGTACTTC.

CDR3 region: CASSQDKEAGGRDTQYF. The DNA of the CDR3 is TGCGCCAGCAGCCAAGATAAGGAAGCGGGGGGGCGAGATACGCAGTATTTT. This sequence joins TRBV4-1 and TRBJ2-3; 10 bases align to TRBD2. The CDR3 sequence is 17 residues long. Looked up from germline, CDR1 is MGHRA and CDR2 is YSYEKL. The J segment lost 5 bases and the V segment lost 0 bases, leaving 8 bases of the junction unmatched.

This clone was seen more than once but under ten times. This chain links TRBV7-6 with TRBJ2-7; possibly TRBD2 for D (6 bases). The V gene lost 1 base and the J gene lost 6 bases, with 10 bases spanning the gap. The CDR3 totals 13 residues. CDR1 is SGHVS and CDR2 is FNYEAQ in the germline V gene. The CDR3 loop reads CASSLGEVSEQYF. CDR3 in DNA: TGTGCCAGCAGCTTAGGGGAGGTTTCCGAGCAGTACTTC. Using reference TRBV7-6 and TRBJ2-7 for the parts outside the CDR3, the full variable domain is GAGVSQSPRYKVTKRGQDVALRCDPISGHVSLYWYRQALGQGPEFLTYFNYEAQQDKSGLPNDRFSAERPEGSISTLTIQRTEQRDSAMYRCASSLGEVSEQYFGPGTRLTVT.

There are a few counts of this clone. The V call is TRBV23-1, the J call TRBJ1-6; 8 nucleotides align to TRBD1. TRBV23-1 is given ORF status, its function remaining uncertain. CDR3 size: 16 residues. The J segment lost 7 bases and the V segment lost 2 bases, leaving 7 bases of the junction unmatched. CDR3 in amino acids: CASSQNGTGGNSPLHF. The CDR3 DNA is TGCGCCAGCAGTCAAAATGGGACAGGTGGGAATTCACCCCTCCACTTT.

The CDR3 region has the DNA TGTGCCAGCAGCCGCCCACAGGGGATGAACACTGAAGCTTTCTTT. Translating it yields CASSRPQGMNTEAFF. The V gene is TRBV4-2, the J gene TRBJ1-1; 7 bases map to TRBD1. Germline V gives CDR1 LGHNA, CDR2 YNFKEQ. The CDR3 has 15 amino acids. After removal of 4 bases from V and 0 bases from J, the junction contained 5 bases not matched to a gene.

V gene TRBV6-1 combines with J gene TRBJ2-5; D perhaps matches TRBD2 (7 bases). This CDR3 is 15 amino acids long. CDR1 is MNHNS and CDR2 is SASEGT in the germline V gene. Deletions cut 7 bases from V and 1 base from J, with 16 bases between. The CDR3 nucleotides are TGTGCCAGCATCTCTGGGGGGGCAGCCCAAGAGACCCAGTACTTC. Translated, it gives CASISGGAAQETQYF.

V is TRBV7-2 and J is TRBJ2-5; 8 bases agree with TRBD1. Germline assignment: CDR1 SGHTA and CDR2 FQGNSA. V shed 0 bases, J shed 4 bases, and the junction held 7 bases outside the gene matches. The CDR3 contains 16 residues. CDR3 coding DNA: TGTGCCAGCAGCTTAGCGCGTCCAGGGGGCCGAGAGACCCAGTACTTC. Its translation: CASSLARPGGRETQYF. The variable domain in full, with the rest retrieved from reference TRBV7-2 and TRBJ2-5, is GAGVSQSPSNKVTEKGKDVELRCDPISGHTALYWYRQSLGQGLEFLIYFQGNSAPDKSGLPSDRFSAERTGGSVSTLTIQRTQQEDSAVYLCASSLARPGGRETQYFGPGTRLLVL.

This chain uses TRBV5-1 with TRBJ1-4; TRBD1 is a possible D gene (5 bases). Germline CDR1 is SGHRS and CDR2 is YFSETQ. V gave up 5 bases and J gave up 0 bases, with 14 bases separating them. CDR3 length: 16 residues. CDR3 DNA sequence: TGCGCCAGCAGGAGGCTTGGGGCGGCAACTAATGAAAAACTGTTTTTT. Its translation is CASRRLGAATNEKLFF. Full variable domain (missing parts from reference TRBV5-1 and TRBJ1-4): KAGVTQTPRYLIKTRGQQVTLSCSPISGHRSVSWYQQTPGQGLQFLFEYFSETQRNKGNFPGRFSGRQFSNSRSEMNVSTLELGDSALYLCASRRLGAATNEKLFFGSGTQLSVL.

CDR3 nucleotide sequence: TGCAGCGCCCTTGACTGGGCCAACGTCCTGACTTTC. This gives the protein CSALDWANVLTF. The chain joins TRBV29-1 to TRBJ2-6; D is uncertain. The CDR3 is 12 amino acids. Looked up from germline, CDR1 is SQVTM and CDR2 is ANQGSEA. V was cut by 7 bases and J by 5 bases, with 9 bases left in between. Combining the CDR3 with reference TRBV29-1 and TRBJ2-6 gives the whole variable domain SAVISQKPSRDICQRGTSLTIQCQVDSQVTMMFWYRQQPGQSLTLIATANQGSEATYESGFVIDKFPISRPNLTFSTLTVSNMSPEDSSIYLCSALDWANVLTFGAGSRLTVL.

This clone has only one observation. CDR3 in amino acids: CASSELLGGGDEKLFF. The CDR3 DNA sequence: TGTGCCAGCAGTGAATTATTAGGGGGTGGTGATGAAAAACTGTTTTTT. V gene TRBV25-1 combines with J gene TRBJ1-4; D is possibly TRBD1 (6 bases). The germline V gene encodes CDR1 MGHDK and CDR2 SYGVNS. Between the trimmed V and J ends, which lost 1 base and 6 bases, there was a span of 15 bases. This CDR3 is 16 amino acids long.

The chain employs TRBV5-4 and TRBJ2-1, with D maybe TRBD2 (5 bases). Trimming removed 4 bases at V and 1 base at J, with 24 bases between. The CDR3 contains 19 residues. Per germline, CDR1 SGHNT and CDR2 YYREEE (reference sequence). CDR3 sequence reads: CASSPDTPGSQRSYNEQFF. In nucleotides, the CDR3 is TGTGCCAGCAGCCCGGATACTCCGGGGTCCCAGCGGTCCTACAATGAGCAGTTCTTC.

The table lists this clone with a few counts. This sequence joins TRBV7-6 and TRBJ1-1; TRBD1 might be the D (5 bases). CDR1 SGHVS and CDR2 FNYEAQ come from the germline V gene. The CDR3 is 13 amino acids. V lost 5 bases, J lost 1 base, and 8 bases lay in between. In DNA, the CDR3 is TGTGCCAGCAGCAAACAGGAGAACACTGAAGCTTTCTTT. Protein sequence: CASSKQENTEAFF.

This rearrangement joins TRBV5-1 to TRBJ2-1; 13 bases fit TRBD2. Looked up from germline, CDR1 is SGHRS and CDR2 is YFSETQ. The CDR3 loop spans 17 amino acids. The J segment lost 5 bases and the V segment lost 0 bases, leaving 5 bases of the junction unmatched. CDR3 amino acids: CASSLGLAGGIDNEQFF. The CDR3 DNA reads as TGCGCCAGCAGCTTGGGACTAGCGGGGGGCATCGACAATGAGCAGTTCTTC.

The chain uses TRBV5-5 and TRBJ1-2, with TRBD1 matching over 7 bases. Germline lookup yields CDR1 SGHKS and CDR2 YYEKEE (reference sequence). V gave up 0 bases and J gave up 8 bases; unmatched junction bases: 4. CDR3 length: 13 residues. In DNA form, the CDR3 reads TGTGCCAGCAGCTTGGACAGGGGACGGGGCTACACCTTC. This codes for CASSLDRGRGYTF.

For this clone: This same CDR3 is encoded by further DNA sequences in the sample. The V and J genes are TRBV7-9 and TRBJ1-2; D is ambiguous. The germline V gene has CDR1 SEHNR and CDR2 FQNEAQ (reference sequence). V was shortened by 3 bases and J by 2 bases, with 7 bases between the two germline ends. The CDR3 has 13 amino acids. CDR3 sequence reads: CASSFTGNYGYTF. For the CDR3, the DNA is TGTGCCAGCAGCTTTACGGGAAACTATGGCTACACCTTC.

This rearrangement joins TRBV19 to TRBJ1-2, with 7 bases fitting TRBD1. This CDR3 is built from 15 residues. CDR1 is LNHDA and CDR2 is SQIVND in the germline V gene (reference sequence). J was trimmed by 7 bases and V by 6 bases; bases with no gene match: 14. The chain's CDR3 is CASSHDRALSSGYTF. The CDR3 DNA is TGTGCCAGTAGCCATGACAGGGCCCTTTCGAGTGGCTACACCTTC.

This chain uses TRBV6-5 with TRBJ2-3; 7 nucleotides agree with TRBD1. CDR3 length equals 16 residues. Germline loops: CDR1 MNHEY, CDR2 SVGAGI. Trimming cost V 0 bases and J 1 base; bases outside gene matches: 4. The CDR3 reads CASSYSRGPGTDTQYF. CDR3 bases: TGTGCCAGCAGTTACTCGAGGGGGCCGGGCACAGATACGCAGTATTTT.

This chain joins TRBV7-3 and TRBJ1-1; D gene uncertain. V was shortened by 2 bases and J by 5 bases, with 12 bases between the two germline ends. Germline-derived CDR1 and CDR2 are SGHTA and FQGTGA. The length of the CDR3 is 14 residues. The chain's CDR3 is CASSLRGGQTEAFF. Written as DNA, the CDR3 is TGTGCCAGCAGCTTACGTGGAGGGCAAACTGAAGCTTTCTTT.

This clone has just a few counts. The V and J genes are TRBV7-2 and TRBJ1-2, with D perhaps matching TRBD1 (5 bases). The germline V and J ends were trimmed by 1 base and 0 bases, with 15 bases remaining between them. The CDR3 covers 17 residues. Germline CDR1 and CDR2: SGHTA and FQGNSA. The CDR3 here is CASSLEVPGPTNYGYTF. The CDR3 DNA is TGTGCCAGCAGCTTAGAGGTTCCAGGGCCAACTAACTATGGCTACACCTTC.

This chain connects TRBV6-5 to TRBJ1-6; D uncertain. V was trimmed by 6 bases and J by 4 bases, leaving 4 bases between them. CDR3 length: 12 amino acids. CDR1 MNHEY and CDR2 SVGAGI come from the germline V gene. The CDR3 loop is CASSQYNSPLHF. CDR3 DNA: TGTGCCAGCAGCCAGTATAATTCACCCCTCCACTTT.

This chain joins TRBV30 and TRBJ2-1; 7 bases map to TRBD2. CDR1 and CDR2 (germline): GTSNPN, SVGIG (reference sequence). Germline trimming cut 4 bases from V and 5 bases from J; bases unmatched to any gene: 14. This CDR3 is built from 16 residues. CDR3 protein: CAWNPLLRGGDNEQFF. The CDR3 bases are TGTGCCTGGAACCCTCTTCTCCGGGGAGGGGACAATGAGCAGTTCTTC.

The chain carries TRBV10-3 and TRBJ1-1; 11 bases map to TRBD1. Trimming at V came to 3 bases and at J to 4 bases, leaving 7 bases not matched to a gene. Germline values: CDR1 ENHRY, CDR2 SYGVKD. The length of the CDR3 is 16 residues. For the CDR3, the DNA is TGTGCCATCAGTGATACGGACAGGGGGCTTTTCACTGAAGCTTTCTTT. It codes for CAISDTDRGLFTEAFF.